These T cell receptor beta chains were read from a single sample in a study of beta chain features in type 1 diabetes. Here immunoSEQ multiplex PCR was the method, and the copy in TCRdb shows in-frame clones only, minus some. The data show 100,000 to 150,000 clones, 15% to 20% seen once. The sequencing input was central memory CD4+ T cells from blood. The receptor source for this set is a young man with type 1 diabetes. Both conserved end residues are part of each CDR3. D genes are given only for firm matches. Not every row has a clone size; where given, it reads once, few, many or a size class.

d_gene	v_gene	j_gene	abundance	CDR3nt	CDR3aa
TRBD1	TRBV18	TRBJ2-3	few	TGTGCCAGCTCTCCCGGGACAGGGGGCACAGATACGCAGTATTTT	CASSPGTGGTDTQYF
TRBD2	TRBV6-1	TRBJ2-7	few	TGTGCCAGTTCTAGCGGGAGGACCTACGAGCAGTACTTC	CASSSGRTYEQYF
TRBD1	TRBV7-2	TRBJ2-7	-	TGTGCCAGCAGCTTAGAACCCGGACAGGGGAGAGGCGAGCAGTACTTC	CASSLEPGQGRGEQYF
TRBD1	TRBV7-3	TRBJ2-2	few	TGTGCCAGCAGCATCGACAGGGTCGGGGAGCTGTTTTTT	CASSIDRVGELFF
-	TRBV6-1	TRBJ1-1	-	TGTGCCAGCAAGGAGAACACTGAAGCTTTCTTT	CASKENTEAFF
-	TRBV7-2	TRBJ2-7	few	TGTGCCAGCAGCGTGGGGGAGGTCGGGGCCTACGAGCAGTACTTC	CASSVGEVGAYEQYF
TRBD1	TRBV14	TRBJ1-2	-	TGTGCCAGCAGCCCCCTGGGACAGGACGACTATGGCTACACCTTC	CASSPLGQDDYGYTF
-	TRBV20-1	TRBJ2-3	few	TGCAGTGCTATCGAGGAAGATACGCAGTATTTT	CSAIEEDTQYF
TRBD2	TRBV30	TRBJ2-7	few	TGTGCCTGGTCTAGCGGGAGTCCCTATCTCTCCGAGCAGTACTTC	CAWSSGSPYLSEQYF
TRBD2	TRBV30	TRBJ2-7	-	TGTGCCTGGAGTGTATACAGGACTAGCGGGATAAGGGAGCAGTACTTC	CAWSVYRTSGIREQYF
TRBD2	TRBV4-1	TRBJ2-1	few	TGCGCCAGCAGCGGTGATTCTCGGGCAGCGGGAGTCCCCTACAATGAGCAGTTCTTC	CASSGDSRAAGVPYNEQFF
-	TRBV7-2	TRBJ2-1	few	TGTGCCAGCAGCTTTTCGGCTTTTGAGCAGTTCTTC	CASSFSAFEQFF
-	TRBV9	TRBJ2-2	few	TGTGCCAGCAGCGTAGTAGGTGGCACCGGGGAGCTGTTTTTT	CASSVVGGTGELFF
TRBD2	TRBV14	TRBJ2-3	-	TGTGCCAGCAGTCCGAGCGGGAGAGGCACAGATACGCAGTATTTT	CASSPSGRGTDTQYF
TRBD2	TRBV30	TRBJ2-5	many	TGTGCCTGGAGTGTCTTGGGAGCGGGGGCGGCCGAGACCCAGTACTTC	CAWSVLGAGAAETQYF
-	TRBV4-3	TRBJ2-1	many	TGCGCCAGCAGCCAAGATGCCAATGAGCAGTTCTTC	CASSQDANEQFF
TRBD1	TRBV6-6	TRBJ1-4	-	TGTGCCAGCAGGGGACAGGGGGACGAAAAACTGTTTTTT	CASRGQGDEKLFF
-	TRBV29-1	TRBJ2-7	few	TGCAGCGTTGACCGGAATGACGAGCAGTACTTC	CSVDRNDEQYF
-	TRBV6-1	TRBJ2-1	-	TGTGCCAGCAGTGAAATTGGGGGCGCGTACAATGAGCAGTTCTTC	CASSEIGGAYNEQFF
TRBD2	TRBV7-2	TRBJ2-3	few	TGTGCCAGCAGCTACCGGACTAGCGGGGTGTCCACAGATACGCAGTATTTT	CASSYRTSGVSTDTQYF
TRBD1	TRBV7-6	TRBJ2-7	once	TGTGCCAGCAGCCGGGACAGGGCCTACGAGCAGTACTTC	CASSRDRAYEQYF
TRBD1	TRBV29-1	TRBJ2-7	-	TGCAGCGTTGCACCGCGGACAGGGAGTGCCTACGAGCAGTACTTC	CSVAPRTGSAYEQYF
-	TRBV19	TRBJ2-5	-	TGTGCCAGTAGTATTATGGGCAGGCAAGAGACCCAGTACTTC	CASSIMGRQETQYF
-	TRBV29-1	TRBJ1-1	-	TGCAGCCTTGAAAGAGGGCGCGGCACTGAAGCTTTCTTT	CSLERGRGTEAFF
TRBD1	TRBV5-6	TRBJ2-7	-	TGTGCCAGCAGCCCGGTCGTCGGACAGGCCAACTACGAGCAGTACTTC	CASSPVVGQANYEQYF
-	TRBV6-1	TRBJ1-1	few	TGTGCCAGCAGTGATTGGGGGAGGGACACTGAAGCTTTCTTT	CASSDWGRDTEAFF
-	TRBV25-1	TRBJ1-2	many	TGTGCCAGCAGTGAATTTAGACCCGGGGCCTATGGCTACACCTTC	CASSEFRPGAYGYTF
-	TRBV9	TRBJ1-2	few	TGTGCCAGCAGCGTTGACATACGCTATGGCTACACCTTC	CASSVDIRYGYTF
TRBD2	TRBV5-4	TRBJ2-7	-	TGTGCCAGCAGCTCGAAGACTAGCCCCTACGAGCAGTACTTC	CASSSKTSPYEQYF
TRBD2	TRBV7-2	TRBJ2-1	-	TGTGCCAGCAGCTACGGGGGGTATGAGCAGTTCTTC	CASSYGGYEQFF
TRBD2	TRBV29-1	TRBJ2-1	few	TGCAGCCCGGGTGGGATGAGCGGGAGGGTAACTTACAATGAGCAGTTCTTC	CSPGGMSGRVTYNEQFF
-	TRBV6-5	TRBJ2-3	-	TGTGCCAGCGCGACAAGCACAGATACGCAGTATTTT	CASATSTDTQYF
-	TRBV18	TRBJ1-1	medium-sized	TGTGCCAGCTCACCACCTTCAGGGTTTAGTGAAGCTTTCTTT	CASSPPSGFSEAFF
TRBD1	TRBV30	TRBJ2-1	-	TGTGCCTGGAGGGGGGGACAGGGCTTTTATGAGCAGTTCTTC	CAWRGGQGFYEQFF
-	TRBV7-2	TRBJ2-3	few	TGTGCCAGCAGCTACCGACTTGCAGATACGCAGTATTTT	CASSYRLADTQYF
-	TRBV2	TRBJ2-3	-	TGTGCCAGCAGTCAGGACTGGGTCACAGATACGCAGTATTTT	CASSQDWVTDTQYF
-	TRBV29-1	TRBJ2-5	few	TGCAGCGTGCTCACTAGCTGGGAGACCCAGTACTTC	CSVLTSWETQYF
TRBD1	TRBV7-9	TRBJ2-5	-	TGTGCCAGCAGCCGAGGGACAGAGGGCCAAGAGACCCAGTACTTC	CASSRGTEGQETQYF
-	TRBV5-1	TRBJ2-5	few	TGCGCCTCCGCGACGGCGCGCGCACAAGAGACCCAGTACTTC	CASATARAQETQYF
-	TRBV11-2	TRBJ2-3	-	TGTGCCAGCAGTCCCACTGGTGCCCTAGGGGATACGCAGTATTTT	CASSPTGALGDTQYF
-	TRBV19	TRBJ2-2	-	TGTGCCAGTAGTATAGATCTAGGGTTCACCGGGGAGCTGTTTTTT	CASSIDLGFTGELFF
-	TRBV5-1	TRBJ2-1	many	TGCGCCAGCAGCTTAGGGCAGATGGGCAATGAGCAGTTCTTC	CASSLGQMGNEQFF
TRBD2	TRBV4-2	TRBJ2-3	few	TGTGCCAGCAGCCAAGATGGAGTAGCGGGGGGGGTAGCAGATACGCAGTATTTT	CASSQDGVAGGVADTQYF
-	TRBV30	TRBJ2-7	-	TGTGCCTGGAGTAATGGTGGGGTTGTAGCCTCCGAGCAGTACTTC	CAWSNGGVVASEQYF
TRBD1	TRBV30	TRBJ2-7	few	TGTGCCTGGAGTGCAACCCTTGGGACAGGGGGCACCTACGAGCAGTACTTC	CAWSATLGTGGTYEQYF
TRBD1	TRBV30	TRBJ2-7	-	TGTGCCTGGGGACAGGGGAACTTCTACGAGCAGTACTTC	CAWGQGNFYEQYF
TRBD1	TRBV28	TRBJ2-5	few	TGTGCCAGCAACTTGGCCGGGACAGCTCAAGAGACCCAGTACTTC	CASNLAGTAQETQYF
TRBD1	TRBV29-1	TRBJ2-1	many	TGCAGCACCGGAGCCGGGACAGGGACGAATGAGCAGTTCTTC	CSTGAGTGTNEQFF
-	TRBV7-9	TRBJ1-1	-	TGTGCCAGCAGCCCCCGGGGGGGTGCTGAAGCTTTCTTT	CASSPRGGAEAFF
-	TRBV5-8	TRBJ1-4	-	TGTGCCAGCAGCTTATCTGGCGCAGGGAGGAATGAAAAACTGTTTTTT	CASSLSGAGRNEKLFF
-	TRBV5-1	TRBJ1-2	few	TGCGCCAGCAGCAACTCAGTTACAGCTAACTATGGCTACACCTTC	CASSNSVTANYGYTF
TRBD1	TRBV7-9	TRBJ1-2	-	TGTGCCAGCAGCTTTTCACAGGGGATCTATGGCTACACCTTC	CASSFSQGIYGYTF
-	TRBV9	TRBJ1-2	-	TGTGCCAGCAGCGACCGGACCAACTATGGCTACACCTTC	CASSDRTNYGYTF
TRBD2	TRBV14	TRBJ2-7	-	TGTGCCAGCAGCCAAGGGCTAGCGGGAGCATACGAGCAGTACTTC	CASSQGLAGAYEQYF
-	TRBV7-9	TRBJ2-3	many	TGTGCCAGCACCTCGTGGGGCACAGATACGCAGTATTTT	CASTSWGTDTQYF
-	TRBV27	TRBJ2-1	-	TGTGCCAGCAGTTTAAATTCTGGGGGGAGTCAGCCGTTCTTC	CASSLNSGGSQPFF
TRBD2	TRBV7-2	TRBJ2-7	-	TGTGCCAGCAGCTTTGGGACTAGCGGGGGTGAGCAGTACTTC	CASSFGTSGGEQYF
-	TRBV11-1	TRBJ1-2	few	TGTGCCAGCAGCCACCGGACAGATGGCTACACCTTC	CASSHRTDGYTF
-	TRBV9	TRBJ2-3	-	TGTGCCAGCAGCGACAGGACCACTAGCACAGATACGCAGTATTTT	CASSDRTTSTDTQYF
-	TRBV15	TRBJ2-7	few	TGTGCCACCAGCAGAGAGGGGGGCTACGAGCAGTACTTC	CATSREGGYEQYF